This TCR beta chain comes out of a study of cytomegalovirus exposure and HLA in healthy donors. Study background: From 150 million to 200 million T cells, an earlier analysis saw approximately 110 million unique TCR beta sequences. The Caucasian-associated ancestry cluster held around four fifths of around 380 genotyped donors.

Comment on this clone: The antigen is undetermined.

The PCR ran on 60 Vbeta and 13 Jbeta primers. Assay used: immunoSEQ multiplex PCR; TCRdb lists only in-frame clones, some missing. This sample has about 150,000 clones, with 77% found just once. Study-level results: Later on, analysis showed that most CMV-associated TCR beta chains appeared to be HLA-restricted. Across all donors, roughly uniform sequencing depth was an assumption of the presence/absence analyses.

Sequenced input: PBMCs. The TCR was taken from a male donor in good health and CMV-seronegative.

The CDR3 DNA is TGTGCCAGCAGCTTAGTAGGGACAGAACCCTACGAGCAGTACTTC. Its protein product is CASSLVGTEPYEQYF. V is TRBV11-1 and J is TRBJ2-7, with 7 bases that match TRBD1. CDR1 SGHAT and CDR2 FQDESV come from the germline V gene (reference sequence). The V and J ends lost 1 base and 2 bases, in that order; junction bases with no gene match: 5. The CDR3 is made up of 15 amino acids.